The source of this TCR beta chain is a study of cytomegalovirus exposure and HLA in healthy donors (dated by TCRdb to the late 2010s). With respect to the entire study: An earlier analysis of about 530 of the donors reported about 300 Gb of sequence data and around 120 million unique TCR beta sequences obtained from roughly 180 million T cells. An early release that covered 640 HLA-typed donors contained about 300 gigabases of sequencing data and tens of millions of unique TCR sequences. To decide whether each TCR beta V gene segment behaved as functional or pseudogenic, an earlier analysis of 587 of the donors relied on high-throughput TCR beta sequencing. The number of donors typed differed by locus, with roughly 629-640 for A, B, C, DRB1 and DQB1, roughly 520 for DQA1, under 610 for DPA1, and 472 for DPB1. Class I and class II HLA loci were covered by the typing at four-digit resolution. High-throughput TCR immunosequencing, statistical association of individual TCRs with disease status, and machine learning were combined to predict cytomegalovirus infection status. Across around 400 genotyped donors of the cohort, an average of roughly 200,000 unique TCR beta nucleotide sequences per donor were sequenced, and approximately 19% of those sequences were non-productive. Along with the approximately 620-subject first cohort, a separate validation cohort of over a hundred different subjects was used. The T cell repertoires of under 750 subjects were profiled by immunosequencing and related to cytomegalovirus serostatus. Rather than using new phenotypic data, the later analysis identified candidate immune exposures from TCR beta sequences and from how often those sequences occurred across donors. Of the 398 genotyped donors, 81% were placed in the genetic ancestry cluster associated with self-reported Caucasian donors. A few DR-DQ haplotypes were treated as single units for association and clustering because of strong linkage in the cohort. Every repertoire in the discovery cohort had been generated on one and the same sequencing platform. Donor age, sex, ethnicity and CMV serostatus were compiled together with the repertoire data. A later analysis re-analyzed previously published TCR beta repertoires from hundreds of donors and added high-resolution HLA genotyping to study TCR occurrence patterns. The study aimed to test whether cataloging public T cell receptors could reveal signatures of past pathogen exposure. A later genetic analysis took genome-wide SNP genotypes for about 65% of the 666 donors and used that subset as a discovery cohort. What the authors observed across the whole study: According to a later analysis, parvovirus B19, influenza, CMV and Epstein-Barr virus appeared linked to several top co-occurrence clusters. Compared with the 666-donor mean, donors in an Asian-associated ancestry cluster had fewer N-insertions in productive TCRs, according to a later genetic analysis. A later analysis found that HLA-associated TCR beta chains were more clonally expanded and had lower generation probabilities than equally common non-associated chains. Roughly uniform sequencing depth across donors was assumed in presence/absence analyses, although this assumption may not hold. According to the authors, the approach could potentially be generalized to other disease states and immunological phenotypes. Strong co-occurrence of HLA alleles, especially DR and DQ, made assigning TCR associations to individual alleles difficult. A later analysis found that most CMV-associated TCR beta chains appeared HLA-restricted, with HLA associations seemingly driven largely by CMV exposure. Because some donors lacked HLA typing at each locus, the association tests relied only on the typed subset. An earlier analysis of 450 to 750 of the donors showed that most TCR beta V segments appeared in productive rearrangements either about 87% or about 30% of the time, which broadly matched IMGT annotations. A cluster of highly shared sequence variants was judged likely to represent a technical artifact of the sequencing pipeline. This cohort had only TCR beta chains sequenced, and the lack of alpha or paired-chain data limited which features could be detected. Three of the identified cytomegalovirus-associated TCR beta chains were confirmed in vitro to be specific for cytomegalovirus antigens. In a later analysis, 15,000 to 20,000 TCR beta sequences were associated with specific HLA alleles at a false discovery rate of 0.05. In a later analysis, TCR association rates were found to vary across HLA loci, with the most associated TCRs seen for DRB1 alleles and the fewest for HLA-C alleles. The classifier was reported to diagnose cytomegalovirus status with high specificity and sensitivity in both the original and validation cohorts. Immune exposure information for the cohort was limited to CMV serostatus. Correlated functional status among segregating V segments might be attributable to linkage disequilibrium, but an unknown experimental factor could not be ruled out. The earlier analysis of nearly 600 of the donors excluded approximately 17 rarely observed V segments, including chromosome 9 orphons, because counts were too low. An association between a missense DCLRE1C variant and V-gene and J-gene trimming of TCR beta chains was found in a later genetic analysis and replicated in an independent cohort. Some IMGT-functional V segments, including TRBV6-2 and TRBV6-3, could not be distinguished by the 87-base-pair reads and were therefore excluded. In the study, 164 TCR beta chains were listed as associated with cytomegalovirus. A further reported finding was that TCR beta sequences accurately predicted the HLA-A and HLA-B alleles for most subjects in the first cohort. While some public TCRs were present in many individuals, most TCR sequences turned up only very rarely across donors.

The library came from the immunoSEQ multiplex PCR assay. The multiplex PCR relied on a mix of 60 forward primers for TCR Vbeta segments and 13 reverse primers for TCR Jbeta segments. Amplification of the CDR3 region of rearranged TCR beta genes was performed with a multiplex PCR assay on genomic DNA. The Illumina HiSeq System was used to sequence the amplified TCR beta libraries as 87-base-pair reads. The authors' pipeline ran thus. A later analysis counted approximately 74 million unique TCR beta chains across the 666 repertoires, and some 11 million of these chains were shared by at least two donors. Raw reads were error-corrected and collapsed into unique sequences with a nearest-neighbor algorithm that merged closely related sequences to remove PCR and sequencing errors. V, D and J gene segments were assigned by aligning CDR3 sequences to IMGT reference sequences. Each retained sequence needed at least a six-nucleotide match to both a V gene segment and a J gene segment. Rearrangements were classified as productive when the CDR3 lacked stop codons and remained in frame with V and J, and all other rearrangements were classified as non-productive. CDR3 was defined according to IMGT convention as the region running from the second conserved V-encoded cysteine to the conserved J-encoded phenylalanine. The earlier analysis of 587 of the donors excluded sequences that lacked an unambiguous match to a single V gene segment. An earlier analysis of around 600 of the donors classified V segments as functional when productive rearrangements were above 56.7% and as segregating when the standard deviation between donors was above 5%. A statistical classification framework was built to diagnose cytomegalovirus status from the catalog of TCR beta chain sequences. A later analysis assigned V and J genes by comparing TCR nucleotide sequences with IMGT/GENE-DB human TR gene sequences. Using the TCRdist pipeline, a later analysis assigned CDR3 sequences along with most-parsimonious VDJ recombination scenarios. In a later analysis, each TCR beta chain was defined by its CDR3 amino acid sequence together with its V-gene family, and reads without a unique V-gene family were excluded. In a later analysis, 550 to 650 highly shared, low-generation-probability nucleotide sequences were removed to address suspected cross-contamination and a sequencing artifact. In a later analysis, a clonal expansion index was calculated for each public chain from normalized within-repertoire ranks of inferred template counts. In a later analysis, generation probabilities were computed with a VDJ recombination model fitted to out-of-frame rearrangements, and the resulting probabilities were checked against IGoR. In a later analysis, TCR-TCR, TCR-HLA and TCR-CMV co-occurrence was scored with hypergeometric tests, and a repertoire-size bias correction was applied to TCR pairs. A later analysis estimated false discovery rates by permuting HLA or CMV assignments 20 times. A later analysis grouped co-occurring TCRs with DBSCAN, adding TCRdist sequence similarity when clustering within HLA-allele-positive subsets. Repertoires with fewer than 30,000 or more than 120,000 public chains were left out of co-occurrence clustering, as were four to six repertoires with anomalous nucleotide sharing. TCRdb mirrors the immuneACCESS table, restricted to in-frame sequences. Some clones are absent from its copies; in checked studies, under half trace to an unresolved V gene, and the reason for the others is unknown. The V and J calls and clone size come from that table; D and trimming were worked out from the DNA. The sample table records about 230,000 clones; around 80% of these occur just once. About 0.5% of the sample comes from the top ten.

In total, roughly 710 healthy bone marrow donors made up the cohort. All cohort members were sampled while nominally healthy, although unrecorded immune exposures were likely present. The donor tested CMV seronegative and was one of the 352 seronegative cohort members. A peripheral blood sample was collected from each donor, and TCR beta sequencing was performed on peripheral blood mononuclear cells. The Qiagen DNeasy Blood Extraction Kit was used to extract genomic DNA from the blood cell samples. Reading from cysteine to phenylalanine, the CDR3 counts 17 amino acids. Of the read, only the CDR3 DNA is kept; its 51 bases are in frame from base 1. Via the germline V gene, CDR1 is MDHEN and CDR2 SYDVKM. V was cut back by 8 bases and J by 1 base, leaving a gap of 24 bases between them. Notes on this clone: Its antigen is not yet known. Base qualities were left out, and no much larger clone turns up one base away.

The sequence links TRBV28 to TRBJ2-7, and TRBD2 may be the D gene, going by 6 matching bases. Sample: PBMCs. This TCR was recovered from a boy aged 10-17 years in good health and CMV-seronegative. For the CDR3, the sequence is CASRTPPGTARSYEQYF. The bases read TGTGCCAGCCGTACCCCGCCCGGGACTGCGAGGTCCTACGAGCAGTACTTC.